This T cell receptor beta chain was found in a study of cytomegalovirus exposure and HLA in healthy donors. Germline V lookup: CDR1 MDHEN, CDR2 SYDVKM. CDR3 size: 16 residues. The ends lost 6 bases at V and 5 bases at J; junction bases unmatched: 13. With 60 Vbeta and 13 Jbeta primers, the PCR was carried out. Measured with immunoSEQ multiplex PCR; TCRdb has only the in-frame clones, and not every one. Of about 57,000 clones listed, approximately 79% are singletons. With regard to this clone: What it binds is not known.

Although they were nominally healthy when sampled, donors likely had unrecorded immune exposures. Study-level findings and limits: Segments of the TCR beta V type were, in most cases, productive about 87% or about 30% of the time in an earlier analysis. A later analysis reportedly found fewer N-insertions in an Asian-associated ancestry cluster than the roughly 680-donor mean. DRB1 showed the most TCR associations and HLA-C the fewest in a later analysis, as rates varied by HLA locus.

The sample taken for sequencing was PBMCs. The chain has TRBV28 and TRBJ1-3, with TRBD1 matching 7 bases. The sequence derives from a woman aged 25 to 39 in good health and CMV-seronegative. CDR3 protein: CASRSPGQSFRNTIYF. The CDR3 nucleotides read TGTGCCAGCAGATCCCCGGGACAGTCCTTTCGAAACACCATATATTTT.